The 15 T cell receptor beta chains below come from one sample, sequenced in a study of T cell responses to AZD1222 COVID-19 vaccine. Libraries were prepared by immunoSEQ multiplex PCR; TCRdb keeps only in-frame clonotypes and omits some of them. This table has about 84,000 clones, about 90% appearing once. The sequenced sample was peripheral blood, obtained on day 0 of AZD1222 vaccination. These receptors were collected from an adult in good health.

This chain connects TRBV19 to TRBJ1-2; D unclear. Trimming cost V 7 bases and J 2 bases, with 8 bases left between them. This CDR3 contains 12 residues. The germline CDR1 and CDR2 sequences are LNHDA and SQIVND (reference sequence). This chain's CDR3 is CASTRLNYGYTF. CDR3 in DNA: TGTGCCAGTACCAGACTCAACTATGGCTACACCTTC.

This sequence joins TRBV11-2 and TRBJ1-1; D is uncertain. The CDR3 sequence is 14 residues long. Trimming cost V 5 bases and J 1 base, with 11 bases left between them. CDR1 is SGHAT, CDR2 FQNNGV, per germline. CDR3 DNA sequence: TGTGCCAGCAGCCCAGGACGGCGGAACACTGAAGCTTTCTTT. Protein sequence: CASSPGRRNTEAFF.

The DNA of the CDR3 is TGTGCCAGCAGCCCCCGGACAGGGGAAGCTAACTATGGCTACACCTTC. It specifies CASSPRTGEANYGYTF. The chain uses TRBV9 and TRBJ1-2, with 9 bases aligning to TRBD1. The CDR3 loop spans 16 amino acids. CDR1 SGDLS and CDR2 YYNGEE come from the germline V gene. V lost 4 bases and J lost 0; bases outside the gene matches: 7.

The chain uses TRBV30 and TRBJ1-2; a possible D gene is TRBD1 (6 bases). Germline lookup yields CDR1 GTSNPN and CDR2 SVGIG (reference sequence). The CDR3 runs to 14 residues. Trimming took off 4 bases at V and 8 bases at J, with 20 bases between the two ends. The CDR3 region has the DNA TGTGCCTGGACCTTGGGGGGCCCGGTATGGGGCTACACCTTC. Amino acid sequence: CAWTLGGPVWGYTF.

This clone showed up just once. The chain uses TRBV7-2 and TRBJ2-1; TRBD2 might be the D (5 bases). Per the germline V gene, CDR1 is SGHTA and CDR2 is FQGNSA. V was shortened by 2 bases and J by 3 bases, with 11 bases between the two germline ends. The CDR3 covers 15 residues. The CDR3 protein is CASSLTRESYNEQFF. DNA of the CDR3: TGTGCCAGCAGCTTAACGAGGGAGAGCTACAATGAGCAGTTCTTC.

The chain has TRBV5-1 and TRBJ1-6, with D unresolved. Germline loops: CDR1 SGHRS, CDR2 YFSETQ. This CDR3 is 13 amino acids long. V shed 0 bases and J shed 10 bases, with 8 bases lying between them. The CDR3 here is CASSLENSSPLHF. CDR3 nucleotides: TGCGCCAGCAGCTTGGAGAACAGCTCACCCCTCCACTTT.

This CDR3 reads CASKRTDNSPLHF. The CDR3 region has the DNA TGTGCCAGCAAGAGGACGGATAATTCACCCCTCCACTTT. The genes are TRBV2 and TRBJ1-6; D not resolved. CDR1 and CDR2 (germline): SNHLY, FYNNEI. The CDR3 consists of 13 residues. Trimming removed 7 bases from V and 5 bases from J, with 9 bases in between. Using reference TRBV2 and TRBJ1-6 for the parts outside the CDR3, the full variable domain is EPEVTQTPSHQVTQMGQEVILRCVPISNHLYFYWYRQILGQKVEFLVSFYNNEISEKSEIFDDQFSVERPDGSNFTLKIRSTKLEDSAMYFCASKRTDNSPLHFGNGTRLTVT.

This chain connects TRBV30 to TRBJ2-3; 15 bases map to TRBD2. From germline, CDR1 is GTSNPN and CDR2 SVGIG (reference sequence). This CDR3 has 15 amino acids. Trimming cost V 8 bases and J 2 bases; bases outside gene matches: 5. For the CDR3, the DNA is TGTGCCGCCGGACTAGCGGGAGGGCCCACAGATACGCAGTATTTT. It specifies CAAGLAGGPTDTQYF. Looking up the rest from reference TRBV30 and TRBJ2-3 gives the full variable domain: SQTIHQWPATLVQPVGSPLSLECTVEGTSNPNLYWYRQAAGRGLQLLFYSVGIGQISSEVPQNLSASRPQDRQFILSSKKLLLSDSGFYLCAAGLAGGPTDTQYFGPGTRLTVL.

V usage is TRBV6-6 and J usage is TRBJ1-3; D is uncertain. The ends were cut back, 4 bases at V and 5 bases at J, with 3 bases in the middle. Germline V gives CDR1 MNHNY, CDR2 SVGAGI (reference sequence). This CDR3 contains 11 residues. Here the CDR3 reads CASSSRNTIYF. In nucleotides, the CDR3 is TGTGCCAGCAGTTCCCGAAACACCATATATTTT.

The chain joins TRBV7-2 to TRBJ2-2; 7 bases map to TRBD1. The germline V gene encodes CDR1 SGHTA and CDR2 FQGNSA. After removal of 7 bases from V and 4 bases from J, the junction contained 0 bases not matched to a gene. This CDR3 region has 12 residues. CDR3 protein: CASNRGTGELFF. The CDR3 bases are TGTGCCAGCAACAGGGGCACCGGGGAGCTGTTTTTT.

This chain joins TRBV10-3 and TRBJ1-1, with D uncertain. CDR1 and CDR2 from the germline V gene are ENHRY and SYGVKD. V lost 6 bases to trimming and J lost 1 base, with 9 bases between them. The CDR3 sequence is 13 residues long. The CDR3 here is CAIRAGSNTEAFF. Here the CDR3 DNA reads TGTGCCATCAGGGCCGGATCGAACACTGAAGCTTTCTTT.

CDR3: CASSLRQGLEAFF. The CDR3 DNA reads TGTGCCAGCAGCCTCCGACAGGGTTTAGAAGCTTTCTTT. The chain is built from TRBV11-2 and TRBJ1-1, with 7 bases matching TRBD1. CDR3 length: 13 residues. V lost 5 bases to trimming and J lost 8 bases; unmatched junction nucleotides: 8. Germline CDR1 SGHAT, CDR2 FQNNGV.

This sequence joins TRBV18 and TRBJ1-1; a possible D gene is TRBD1 (5 bases). V was trimmed by 0 bases and J by 3 bases, leaving 8 bases between them. This CDR3 has 14 amino acids. Germline V gene sequence: CDR1 KGHSH, CDR2 LQKENI. CDR3 coding DNA: TGTGCCAGCTCACCACCGGGGGGACACACTGAAGCTTTCTTT. This translates into CASSPPGGHTEAFF.

The gene calls are TRBV6-5 and TRBJ1-4; D possibly corresponds to TRBD1 (5 bases). This CDR3 region has 15 residues. The germline V gene has CDR1 MNHEY and CDR2 SVGAGI. V gave up 5 bases and J gave up 10 bases, with 20 bases separating them. CDR3 amino acids: CASSNNRDPKGKLFF. CDR3 coding DNA: TGTGCCAGCAGTAATAACCGGGACCCGAAGGGAAAACTGTTTTTT.

The chain carries TRBV19 and TRBJ2-5; 7 nucleotides line up with TRBD1. The CDR3 sequence is 14 residues long. Germline CDR1 reads LNHDA; CDR2 reads SQIVND (reference sequence). Trimming took 6 bases from V and 2 from J; bases not matched to a gene: 6. This CDR3 is CASSQGTAQETQYF. CDR3 sequence (DNA): TGTGCCAGTAGCCAAGGGACAGCACAAGAGACCCAGTACTTC.